This TCR beta chain was identified in a study of cytomegalovirus exposure and HLA in healthy donors. Regarding the study as a whole: Reportedly, fewer N-insertions than the approximately 700-donor mean appeared in an Asian-associated ancestry cluster in a later analysis. In a later analysis, V- and J-gene trimming of beta chains associated with a DCLRE1C missense variant, replicated independently. In a later analysis, CMV-associated beta chains were mostly HLA-associated, it appeared. Associated with cytomegalovirus, according to the listing, were about 160 TCR beta chains.

The CDR3 runs 15 residues. Germline V gene sequence: CDR1 MGHDK, CDR2 SYGVNS. The V segment lost 4 bases and the J segment 4 bases; nucleotides outside the gene matches: 6. About this clone itself: Its cognate antigen is unknown.

Primers included in the PCR were 60 Vbeta and 13 Jbeta primers. TCRdb keeps only in-frame clones here, not all; method: immunoSEQ multiplex PCR. The sample contains around 130,000 clones, 77% of which appear only once. The sample consisted of PBMCs. This TCR derives from a man between 18 and 35 years old in good health and CMV-seropositive. V is TRBV25-1 and J is TRBJ1-4; 7 bases map to TRBD1. Here the CDR3 DNA reads TGTGCCAGCAGTGGCAACAGGGGAGGTAATGAAAAACTGTTTTTT. As protein: CASSGNRGGNEKLFF.